A selection of T cell receptor beta chains follows, all from one sample in a study of spatial heterogeneity in lung cancer. TCRdb reprocessed the 5' RACE reads with MiXCR, giving one entry per CDR3 protein. The top ten hold around 15% of the sample, which has approximately 4,900 distinct CDR3 sequences, roughly a third seen once. Sample: lung tumor tissue, taken at surgery. The receptors come from a male donor with early-stage non-small cell lung cancer. The CDR3 runs from the conserved cysteine through the conserved F or W. The D gene is left open where the match is weak. Only part of the rows carry a size: once, few, many, or a class if the clone is expanded.

TRBJ2-2,TRBV19,many,NA,CATVGGPNTGELFF,TGTGCCACCGTGGGGGGACCGAACACCGGGGAGCTGTTTTTT
TRBJ1-4,TRBV5-6,NA,TRBD1,CASRRNRGLGEKLFF,TGTGCCAGCAGAAGGAACAGGGGGCTTGGTGAAAAACTGTTTTTT
TRBJ2-4,TRBV2,many,TRBD2,CASSDRDSGSVAIQYF,TGTGCCAGCAGTGATCGAGATAGCGGGAGCGTCGCCATTCAGTACTTC
TRBJ1-3,TRBV12-3/TRBV12-4,NA,NA,CASSAGNSGNTIYF,TGTGCCAGCAGTGCCGGGAACTCTGGAAACACCATATATTTT
TRBJ2-1,TRBV7-8,medium-sized,NA,CASSSRTGSDEQFF,TGTGCCAGCAGCTCCCGGACGGGATCCGATGAGCAGTTCTTC
TRBJ2-4,TRBV12-3/TRBV12-4,many,NA,CASSPAGEVKNIQYF,TGTGCCAGCAGTCCTGCAGGGGAGGTCAAAAACATTCAGTACTTC
TRBJ2-3,TRBV24-1,NA,TRBD1,CATSAGQAFGTDTQYF,TGTGCCACCAGTGCGGGACAGGCATTCGGGACAGATACGCAGTATTTT
TRBJ1-6,TRBV28,medium-sized,NA,CASSSPRSLHF,TGTGCCAGCAGTTCGCCGAGGTCCCTCCACTTT
TRBJ1-2,TRBV6-1,NA,NA,CASSEADRYGYTF,TGTGCCAGCAGTGAAGCTGACCGCTATGGCTACACCTTC
TRBJ2-5,TRBV28,medium-sized,TRBD1,CASHPSGTGQETQYF,TGTGCCAGCCACCCCTCAGGGACAGGGCAAGAGACCCAGTACTTC
TRBJ1-2,TRBV7-9,few,NA,CASSLSQAYGYTF,TGTGCCAGCAGCTTATCCCAGGCCTATGGCTACACCTTC
TRBJ2-4,TRBV11-2,NA,NA,CASSLGSGVKNIQYF,TGTGCCAGCAGCTTAGGTAGCGGCGTCAAAAACATTCAGTACTTC
TRBJ1-1,TRBV3-1,NA,NA,CASSRPSRASTEAFF,TGTGCCAGCAGCCGACCGAGCAGGGCCAGCACTGAAGCTTTCTTT
TRBJ2-1,TRBV24-1,NA,NA,CATSDTGTSYNEQFF,TGTGCCACCAGTGATACCGGGACCTCTTACAATGAGCAGTTCTTC
TRBJ1-1,TRBV5-4,once,TRBD1,CASSSGGLRRDTEAFF,TGTGCCAGCAGCTCAGGGGGTCTTCGCCGGGACACTGAAGCTTTCTTT
TRBJ2-7,TRBV30,few,TRBD2,CAWSRTSREQYF,TGTGCCTGGAGTCGGACTAGCCGGGAGCAGTACTTC
TRBJ2-4,TRBV12-3/TRBV12-4,NA,NA,CASSRGRVAKNIQYF,TGTGCCAGCAGTAGGGGCCGGGTAGCCAAAAACATTCAGTACTTC
TRBJ2-2,TRBV29-1,NA,NA,CSVRKNRVTGELFF,TGCAGCGTCCGAAAAAACAGGGTCACCGGGGAGCTGTTTTTT
TRBJ2-2,TRBV18,NA,TRBD2,CASSPPGSSGALELFF,TGTGCCAGCTCACCACCAGGCTCTAGCGGGGCACTGGAGCTGTTTTTT
TRBJ2-5,TRBV10-3,medium-sized,TRBD2,CAISQASGREETQYF,TGTGCCATCTCTCAGGCTAGCGGGAGAGAAGAGACCCAGTACTTC
TRBJ1-2,TRBV6-6,NA,TRBD1,CASSYSTGVIGYTF,TGTGCCAGCAGTTACTCGACAGGGGTGATTGGCTACACCTTC
TRBJ1-3,TRBV12-3/TRBV12-4,NA,NA,CASSPGSNTIYF,TGTGCCAGCAGCCCTGGCTCAAACACCATATATTTT
TRBJ2-1,TRBV4-1,NA,NA,CASSQEVPNSYNEQFF,TGCGCCAGCAGCCAAGAGGTGCCTAACTCCTACAATGAGCAGTTCTTC
TRBJ2-3,TRBV10-3,many,TRBD1,CAISGGTGPDTQYF,TGTGCCATCAGTGGGGGGACAGGGCCGGATACGCAGTATTTT
TRBJ1-5,TRBV6-2/TRBV6-3,NA,TRBD1,CASSQDRAQPQHF,TGTGCCAGCAGTCAGGACAGGGCACAGCCCCAGCATTTT
TRBJ2-2,TRBV7-2,medium-sized,NA,CASSLRGPNTGELFF,TGTGCCAGCAGCCTCCGGGGCCCCAACACCGGGGAGCTGTTTTTT
TRBJ1-2,TRBV3-1,NA,TRBD1,CASSSTGGAANYGYTF,TGTGCCAGCAGCTCTACAGGGGGCGCAGCTAACTATGGCTACACCTTC
TRBJ2-5,TRBV7-8,NA,TRBD1,CASSLLGTGSETQYF,TGTGCCAGCAGCTTGTTAGGGACAGGGTCCGAGACCCAGTACTTC
TRBJ1-1,TRBV4-3,few,NA,CASSQDLPLLSNTEAFF,TGCGCCAGCAGCCAAGATCTGCCCTTGTTGTCGAACACTGAAGCTTTCTTT